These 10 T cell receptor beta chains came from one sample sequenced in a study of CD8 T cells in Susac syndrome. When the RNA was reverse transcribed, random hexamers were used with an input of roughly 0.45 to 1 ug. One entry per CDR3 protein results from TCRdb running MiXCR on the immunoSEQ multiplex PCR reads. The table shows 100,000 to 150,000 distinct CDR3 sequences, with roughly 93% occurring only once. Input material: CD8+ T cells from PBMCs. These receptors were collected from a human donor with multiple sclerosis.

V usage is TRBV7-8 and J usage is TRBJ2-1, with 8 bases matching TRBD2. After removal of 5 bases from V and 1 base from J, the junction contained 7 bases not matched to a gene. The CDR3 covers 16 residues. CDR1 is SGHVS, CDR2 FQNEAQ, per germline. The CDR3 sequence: CASSPTPGGSYNEQFF. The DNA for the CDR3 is TGTGCCAGCAGCCCTACCCCGGGAGGGTCCTACAATGAGCAGTTCTTC.

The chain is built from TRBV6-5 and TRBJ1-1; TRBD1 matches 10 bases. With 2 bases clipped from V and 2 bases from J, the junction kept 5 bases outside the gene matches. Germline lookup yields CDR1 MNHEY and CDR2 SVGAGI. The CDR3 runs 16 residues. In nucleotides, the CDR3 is TGTGCCAGCAGTTACATAGACAGGGGGCCTAACACTGAAGCTTTCTTT. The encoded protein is CASSYIDRGPNTEAFF.

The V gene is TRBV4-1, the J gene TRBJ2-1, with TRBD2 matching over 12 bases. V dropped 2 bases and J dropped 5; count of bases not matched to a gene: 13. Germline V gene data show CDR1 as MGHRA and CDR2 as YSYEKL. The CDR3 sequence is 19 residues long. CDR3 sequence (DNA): TGCGCCAGCAGCCAAAGGGGACCGACTAGCGGGAGTGTCGACAATGAGCAGTTCTTC. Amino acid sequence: CASSQRGPTSGSVDNEQFF.

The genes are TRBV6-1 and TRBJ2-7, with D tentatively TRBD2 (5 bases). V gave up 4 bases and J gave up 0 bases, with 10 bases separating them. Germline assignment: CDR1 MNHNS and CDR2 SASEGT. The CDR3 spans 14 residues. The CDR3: CASSVRDSSYEQYF. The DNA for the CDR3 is TGTGCCAGCAGTGTTCGGGATAGCTCCTACGAGCAGTACTTC.

The CDR3 region is CAISESTLGTYNEQFF. Here the CDR3 DNA reads TGTGCCATCAGTGAGTCAACCTTAGGCACCTACAATGAGCAGTTCTTC. The rearrangement uses TRBV10-3 and TRBJ2-1; D unresolved. Germline loops: CDR1 ENHRY, CDR2 SYGVKD. V shed 0 bases and J shed 2 bases, with 11 bases lying between them. This CDR3 has 16 amino acids.

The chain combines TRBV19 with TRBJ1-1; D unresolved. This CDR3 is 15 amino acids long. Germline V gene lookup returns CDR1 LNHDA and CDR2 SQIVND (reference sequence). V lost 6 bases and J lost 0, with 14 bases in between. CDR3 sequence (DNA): TGTGCCAGTAGGAGTATGAGAGACATGAACACTGAAGCTTTCTTT. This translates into CASRSMRDMNTEAFF.

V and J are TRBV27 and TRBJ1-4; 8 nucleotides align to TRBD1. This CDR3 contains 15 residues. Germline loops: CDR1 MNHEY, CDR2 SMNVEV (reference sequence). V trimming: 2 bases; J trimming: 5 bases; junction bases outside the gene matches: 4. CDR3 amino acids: CASSLLTGVNEKLFF. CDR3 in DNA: TGTGCCAGCAGTTTACTGACAGGGGTCAATGAAAAACTGTTTTTT.

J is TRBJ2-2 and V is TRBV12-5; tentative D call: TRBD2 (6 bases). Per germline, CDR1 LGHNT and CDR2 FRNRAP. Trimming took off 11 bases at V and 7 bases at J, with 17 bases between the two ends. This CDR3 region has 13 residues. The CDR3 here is CASTEGSNGELFF. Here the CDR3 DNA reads TGTGCTTCGACGGAGGGGAGTAACGGGGAGCTGTTTTTT.

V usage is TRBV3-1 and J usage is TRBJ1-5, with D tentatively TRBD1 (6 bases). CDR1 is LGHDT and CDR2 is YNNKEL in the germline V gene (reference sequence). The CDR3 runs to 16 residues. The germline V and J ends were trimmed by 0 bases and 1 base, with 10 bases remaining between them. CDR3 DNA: TGTGCCAGCAGCCAAGATCTGGGGGCGAGCAATCAGCCCCAGCATTTT. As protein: CASSQDLGASNQPQHF.

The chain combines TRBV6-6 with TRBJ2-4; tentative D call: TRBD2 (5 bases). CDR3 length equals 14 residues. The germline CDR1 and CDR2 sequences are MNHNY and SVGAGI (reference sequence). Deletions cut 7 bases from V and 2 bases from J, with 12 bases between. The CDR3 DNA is TGTGCCAGCACTCCCATCGGGACCAAAAACATTCAGTACTTC. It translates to CASTPIGTKNIQYF.